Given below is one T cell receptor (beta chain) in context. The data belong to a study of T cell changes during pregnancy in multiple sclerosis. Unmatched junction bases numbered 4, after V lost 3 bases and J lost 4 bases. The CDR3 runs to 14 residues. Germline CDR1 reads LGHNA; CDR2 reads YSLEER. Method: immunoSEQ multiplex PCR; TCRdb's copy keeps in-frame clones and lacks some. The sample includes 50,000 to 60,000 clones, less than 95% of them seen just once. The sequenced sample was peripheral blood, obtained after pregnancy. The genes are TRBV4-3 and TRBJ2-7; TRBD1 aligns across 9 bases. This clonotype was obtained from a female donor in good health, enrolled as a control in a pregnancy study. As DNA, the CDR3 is TGCGCCAGCAGCCAGGGACAGGGAGATTACGAGCAGTACTTC. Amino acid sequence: CASSQGQGDYEQYF.